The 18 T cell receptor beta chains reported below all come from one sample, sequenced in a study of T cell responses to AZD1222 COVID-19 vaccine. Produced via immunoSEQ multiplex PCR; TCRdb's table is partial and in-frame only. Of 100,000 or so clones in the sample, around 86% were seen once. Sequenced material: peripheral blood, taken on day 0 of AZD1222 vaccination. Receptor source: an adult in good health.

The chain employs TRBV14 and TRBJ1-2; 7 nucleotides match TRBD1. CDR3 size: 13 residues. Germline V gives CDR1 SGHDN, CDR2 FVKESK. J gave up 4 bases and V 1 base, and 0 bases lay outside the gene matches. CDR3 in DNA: TGTGCCAGCAGCCAAGGGACAGGCTATGGCTACACCTTC. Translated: CASSQGTGYGYTF.

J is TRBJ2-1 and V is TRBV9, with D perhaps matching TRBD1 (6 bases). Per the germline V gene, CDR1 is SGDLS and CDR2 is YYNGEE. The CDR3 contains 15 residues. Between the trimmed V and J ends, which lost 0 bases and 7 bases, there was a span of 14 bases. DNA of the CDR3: TGTGCCAGCAGCGTAGGTACAGGGTCTAGTAATGAGCAGTTCTTC. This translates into CASSVGTGSSNEQFF.

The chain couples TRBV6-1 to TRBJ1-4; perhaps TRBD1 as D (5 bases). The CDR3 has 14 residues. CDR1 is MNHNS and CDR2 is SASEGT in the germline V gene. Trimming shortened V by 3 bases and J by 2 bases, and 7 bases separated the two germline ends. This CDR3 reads CASSEGDTNEKLFF. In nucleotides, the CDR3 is TGTGCCAGCAGTGAGGGGGACACTAATGAAAAACTGTTTTTT.

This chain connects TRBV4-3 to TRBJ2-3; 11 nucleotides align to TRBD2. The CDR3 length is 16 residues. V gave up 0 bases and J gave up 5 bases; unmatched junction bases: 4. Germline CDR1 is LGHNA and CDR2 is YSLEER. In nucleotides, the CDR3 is TGCGCCAGCAGCCAAGAGGGTAGCGGGGGGGTAGATACGCAGTATTTT. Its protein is CASSQEGSGGVDTQYF.

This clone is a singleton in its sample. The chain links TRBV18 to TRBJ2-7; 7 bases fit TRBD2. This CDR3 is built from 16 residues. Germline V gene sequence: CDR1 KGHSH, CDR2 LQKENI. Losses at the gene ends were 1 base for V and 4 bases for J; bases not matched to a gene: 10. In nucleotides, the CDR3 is TGTGCCAGCTCACCACAGGTGGGAGGGGTTGGTTACGAGCAGTACTTC. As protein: CASSPQVGGVGYEQYF.

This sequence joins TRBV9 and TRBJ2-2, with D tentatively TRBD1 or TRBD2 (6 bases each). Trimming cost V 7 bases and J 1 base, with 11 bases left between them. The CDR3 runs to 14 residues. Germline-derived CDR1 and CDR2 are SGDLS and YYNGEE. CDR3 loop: CASCRGQNTGELFF. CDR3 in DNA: TGTGCCAGCTGCCGGGGGCAGAACACCGGGGAGCTGTTTTTT.

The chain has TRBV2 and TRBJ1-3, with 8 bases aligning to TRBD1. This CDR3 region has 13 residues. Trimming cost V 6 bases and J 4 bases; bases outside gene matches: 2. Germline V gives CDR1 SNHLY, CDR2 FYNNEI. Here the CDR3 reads CASSRDRGNTIYF. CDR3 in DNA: TGTGCCAGCAGCCGGGACAGGGGAAACACCATATATTTT.

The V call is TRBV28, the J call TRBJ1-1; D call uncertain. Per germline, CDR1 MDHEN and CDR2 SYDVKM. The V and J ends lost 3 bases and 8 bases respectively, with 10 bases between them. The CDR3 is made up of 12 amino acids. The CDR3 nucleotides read TGTGCCAGCAGTTTCCCGAGAAGGGAAGCTTTCTTT. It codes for CASSFPRREAFF. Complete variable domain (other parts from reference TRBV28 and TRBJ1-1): DVKVTQSSRYLVKRTGEKVFLECVQDMDHENMFWYRQDPGLGLRLIYFSYDVKMKEKGDIPEGYSVSREKKERFSLILESASTNQTSMYLCASSFPRREAFFGQGTRLTVV.

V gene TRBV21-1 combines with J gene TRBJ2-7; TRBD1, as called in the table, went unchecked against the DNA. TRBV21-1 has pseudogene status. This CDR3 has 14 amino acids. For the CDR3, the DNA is TGTGCCAGCACTCAAGGGGCAGAGTCCTACGAGCAGTACTTC. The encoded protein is CASTQGAESYEQYF.

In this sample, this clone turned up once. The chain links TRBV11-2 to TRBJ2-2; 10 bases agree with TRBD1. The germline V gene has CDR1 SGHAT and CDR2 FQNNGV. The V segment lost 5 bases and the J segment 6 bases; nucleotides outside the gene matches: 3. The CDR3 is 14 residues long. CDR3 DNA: TGTGCCAGCAGCGGACAGGGGGGGTCCGGGGAGCTGTTTTTT. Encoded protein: CASSGQGGSGELFF.

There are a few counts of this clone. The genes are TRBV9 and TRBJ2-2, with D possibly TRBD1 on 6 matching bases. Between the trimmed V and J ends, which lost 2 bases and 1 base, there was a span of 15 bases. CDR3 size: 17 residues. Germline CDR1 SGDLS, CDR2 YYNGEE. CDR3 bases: TGTGCCAGCAGCGTGCAGTCAGGGGATCGGAACACCGGGGAGCTGTTTTTT. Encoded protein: CASSVQSGDRNTGELFF.

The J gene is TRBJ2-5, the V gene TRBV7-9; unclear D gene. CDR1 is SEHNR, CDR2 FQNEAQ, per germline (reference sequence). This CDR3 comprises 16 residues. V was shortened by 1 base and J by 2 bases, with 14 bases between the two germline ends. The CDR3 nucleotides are TGTGCCAGCAGCTTAGGGGTAAGGAGTAAACAAGAGACCCAGTACTTC. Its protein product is CASSLGVRSKQETQYF.

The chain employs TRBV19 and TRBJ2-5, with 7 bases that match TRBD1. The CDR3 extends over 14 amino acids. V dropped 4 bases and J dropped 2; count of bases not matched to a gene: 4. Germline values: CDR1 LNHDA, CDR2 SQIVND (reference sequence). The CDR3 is CASSSRGPQETQYF. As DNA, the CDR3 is TGTGCCAGTAGTAGTAGGGGGCCTCAAGAGACCCAGTACTTC. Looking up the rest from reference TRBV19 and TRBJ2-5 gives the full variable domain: DGGITQSPKYLFRKEGQNVTLSCEQNLNHDAMYWYRQDPGQGLRLIYYSQIVNDFQKGDIAEGYSVSREKKESFPLTVTSAQKNPTAFYLCASSSRGPQETQYFGPGTRLLVL.

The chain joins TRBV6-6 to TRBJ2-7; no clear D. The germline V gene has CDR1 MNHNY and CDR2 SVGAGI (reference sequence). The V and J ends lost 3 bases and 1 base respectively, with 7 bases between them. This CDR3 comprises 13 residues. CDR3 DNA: TGTGCCAGCAGTTATGGTCAATCCTACGAGCAGTACTTC. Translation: CASSYGQSYEQYF.

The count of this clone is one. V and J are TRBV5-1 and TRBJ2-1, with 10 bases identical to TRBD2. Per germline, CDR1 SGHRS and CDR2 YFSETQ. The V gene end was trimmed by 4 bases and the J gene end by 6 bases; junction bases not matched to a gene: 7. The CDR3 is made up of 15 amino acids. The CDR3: CASSLLAGATNEQFF. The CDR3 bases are TGCGCCAGCAGCCTCCTAGCGGGAGCGACCAATGAGCAGTTCTTC.

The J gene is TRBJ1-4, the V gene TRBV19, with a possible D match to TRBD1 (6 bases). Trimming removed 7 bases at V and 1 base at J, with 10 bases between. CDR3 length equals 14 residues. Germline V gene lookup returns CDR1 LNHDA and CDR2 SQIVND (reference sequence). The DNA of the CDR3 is TGTGCCAGTAACACAGGGTTAACTAATGAAAAACTGTTTTTT. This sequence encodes CASNTGLTNEKLFF.

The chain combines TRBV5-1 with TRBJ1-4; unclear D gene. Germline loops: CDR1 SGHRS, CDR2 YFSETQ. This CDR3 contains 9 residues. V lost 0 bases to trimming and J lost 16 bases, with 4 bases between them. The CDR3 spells CASSLVWFF. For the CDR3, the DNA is TGCGCCAGCAGCTTGGTGTGGTTTTTT.

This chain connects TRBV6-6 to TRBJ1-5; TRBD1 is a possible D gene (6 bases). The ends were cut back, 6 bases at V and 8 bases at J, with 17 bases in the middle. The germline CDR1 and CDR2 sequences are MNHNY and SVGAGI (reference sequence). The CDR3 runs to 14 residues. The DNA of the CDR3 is TGTGCCAGCAGCTATGGACAGCCCTCGGAGCCCCAGCATTTT. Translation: CASSYGQPSEPQHF.